The 21 T cell receptor beta chains below all came from one sample that was sequenced in a study of shared clonotypes between healthy human individuals. Data came from immunoSEQ multiplex PCR; TCRdb stores just in-frame clones and leaves some out. This table has about 1 million clones, about three quarters appearing once. Sample: memory CD4+ T cells sorted from blood. This sample's subset: CD45RA-negative fraction. These receptors were collected from a man between 18 and 29 years old in good health.

The chain couples TRBV10-3 to TRBJ1-4; D may be TRBD1 (5 bases). This CDR3 spans 13 amino acids. Per germline, CDR1 ENHRY and CDR2 SYGVKD. V shed 8 bases and J shed 4 bases, with 11 bases lying between them. The CDR3 nucleotides are TGTGCCATCGGGGACGGAGTTAATGAAAAACTGTTTTTT. This sequence encodes CAIGDGVNEKLFF.

The chain combines TRBV6-1 with TRBJ1-4; tentatively, D is TRBD1 (5 bases). Germline CDR1 and CDR2: MNHNS and SASEGT. The CDR3 length is 15 residues. V lost 2 bases and J lost 5, with 12 bases in between. The CDR3 region has the DNA TGTGCCAGCAGTGAATGGAGGGGCCAAAATGAAAAACTGTTTTTT. It encodes CASSEWRGQNEKLFF.

The chain is built from TRBV18 and TRBJ2-7, with D possibly TRBD2 on 5 matching bases. The germline CDR1 and CDR2 sequences are KGHSH and LQKENI. V dropped 5 bases and J dropped 5 bases, with 13 bases sitting between them. The CDR3 extends over 13 amino acids. CDR3 residues: CASSTQAGNEQYF. The CDR3 coding sequence is TGTGCCAGCTCAACTCAGGCCGGGAACGAGCAGTACTTC. Based on the CDR3 plus reference TRBV18 and TRBJ2-7, the full variable domain is NAGVMQNPRHLVRRRGQEARLRCSPMKGHSHVYWYRQLPEEGLKFMVYLQKENIIDESGMPKERFSAEFPKEGPSILRIQQVVRGDSAAYFCASSTQAGNEQYFGPGTRLTVT.

This rearrangement joins TRBV6-5 to TRBJ2-7; TRBD2 might be the D (7 bases). The germline gives CDR1 MNHEY, CDR2 SVGAGI. This CDR3 contains 16 residues. V was pared by 2 bases and J by 7 bases, with 21 bases between. The CDR3 spells CASSYLRGGGSLEQYF. The CDR3 coding sequence is TGTGCCAGCAGTTACCTCCGAGGGGGGGGGAGTCTGGAGCAGTACTTC.

This clone was counted once. The chain has TRBV5-1 and TRBJ2-7; 11 positions agree with TRBD1. Germline V gene sequence: CDR1 SGHRS, CDR2 YFSETQ. The CDR3 extends over 15 amino acids. The trim removed 2 bases at V and 3 bases at J, leaving 4 bases unmatched. CDR3 protein: CASSFRTGGIYEQYF. The CDR3 coding sequence is TGCGCCAGCAGCTTCAGGACAGGGGGCATCTACGAGCAGTACTTC.

This chain joins TRBV14 and TRBJ2-7, with a tentative D call TRBD2 (5 bases). V dropped 1 base and J dropped 4 bases, with 14 bases sitting between them. The CDR3 spans 15 residues. Germline lookup yields CDR1 SGHDN and CDR2 FVKESK. CDR3 region: CASSQGDIRRYEQYF. In DNA, the CDR3 is TGTGCCAGCAGCCAAGGGGATATACGGAGGTACGAGCAGTACTTC.

Only one count was recorded for this clone. The chain is built from TRBV2 and TRBJ2-6; the match to TRBD2 covers 9 bases. J lost 1 base, V lost 6 bases, and 7 bases had no gene match. Germline V gene data show CDR1 as SNHLY and CDR2 as FYNNEI. This CDR3 has 17 amino acids. The CDR3 nucleotides are TGTGCCAGCAGGGGTATTAGCGGGGGATCTGGGGCCAACGTCCTGACTTTC. This translates into CASRGISGGSGANVLTF. The full variable domain, with the rest looked up from reference TRBV2 and TRBJ2-6, is EPEVTQTPSHQVTQMGQEVILRCVPISNHLYFYWYRQILGQKVEFLVSFYNNEISEKSEIFDDQFSVERPDGSNFTLKIRSTKLEDSAMYFCASRGISGGSGANVLTFGAGSRLTVL.

This chain uses TRBV5-5 with TRBJ2-2; 7 bases line up with TRBD2. Looked up from germline, CDR1 is SGHKS and CDR2 is YYEKEE (reference sequence). The CDR3 extends over 14 amino acids. V gave up 0 bases and J gave up 6 bases; unmatched junction bases: 2. The CDR3 DNA follows: TGTGCCAGCAGCTTGGCCGCGGGGGCCGGGGAGCTGTTTTTT. Amino acids: CASSLAAGAGELFF.

This sequence joins TRBV9 and TRBJ2-3; 8 bases are shared with TRBD2. In germline, CDR1 is SGDLS, CDR2 YYNGEE. V lost 1 base to trimming and J lost 5 bases; unmatched junction nucleotides: 9. The CDR3 has 16 residues. The CDR3 reads CASSVNRGGLIDTQYF. Here the CDR3 DNA reads TGTGCCAGCAGCGTAAACCGCGGGGGGCTAATAGATACGCAGTATTTT.

Only a few counts were recorded for this clone. The chain couples TRBV5-4 to TRBJ1-1, with a tentative D call TRBD1 (6 bases). Trimming left V 0 bases short and J 4 bases short, with 10 bases between. Germline V CDR1 and CDR2: SGHNT, YYREEE (reference sequence). This CDR3 spans 14 amino acids. In nucleotides, the CDR3 is TGTGCCAGCAGCTTGGACAGGGCTATCACTGAAGCTTTCTTT. Its translation is CASSLDRAITEAFF.

The rearrangement links TRBV5-4 to TRBJ2-1, with 10 bases fitting TRBD2. The germline gives CDR1 SGHNT, CDR2 YYREEE (reference sequence). The CDR3 is 17 amino acids. Losses at the gene ends were 0 bases for V and 5 bases for J; bases not matched to a gene: 8. The CDR3 loop reads CASSLDGRGLANNEQFF. The CDR3 DNA sequence: TGTGCCAGCAGCTTGGACGGGAGGGGACTAGCGAACAATGAGCAGTTCTTC.

This clone was found once. V and J are TRBV5-6 and TRBJ2-1; 8 bases map to TRBD2. The V segment lost 1 base and the J segment 4 bases; nucleotides outside the gene matches: 10. Looked up from germline, CDR1 is SGHDT and CDR2 is YYEEEE. The CDR3 consists of 17 residues. The CDR3 loop reads CASSLLSGGHQYNEQFF. The CDR3 coding sequence is TGTGCCAGCAGCTTGTTGAGCGGGGGCCATCAATACAATGAGCAGTTCTTC.

V usage is TRBV11-2 and J usage is TRBJ2-7; 9 nucleotides line up with TRBD1. In germline, CDR1 is SGHAT, CDR2 FQNNGV. Trimming at V came to 5 bases and at J to 2 bases, leaving 4 bases not matched to a gene. This CDR3 is built from 14 residues. The CDR3 loop reads CASSPRDRAYEQYF. The CDR3 DNA sequence: TGTGCCAGCAGCCCCCGGGACAGGGCCTACGAGCAGTACTTC.

J is TRBJ1-1 and V is TRBV27, with D unresolved. Germline values: CDR1 MNHEY, CDR2 SMNVEV (reference sequence). The germline V and J ends were trimmed by 5 bases and 2 bases, with 15 bases remaining between them. CDR3 size: 15 residues. Written as DNA, the CDR3 is TGTGCCAGCAGTCCCTCGGGCAACGGCAACACTGAAGCTTTCTTT. Protein sequence: CASSPSGNGNTEAFF.

This chain joins TRBV11-2 and TRBJ1-2, with TRBD1 identical over 7 bases. Trimming at V came to 5 bases and at J to 9 bases, leaving 9 bases not matched to a gene. CDR1 is SGHAT and CDR2 is FQNNGV in the germline V gene. The CDR3 is 13 residues long. CDR3 in amino acids: CASSQDRTGRYTF. The CDR3 DNA reads as TGTGCCAGCAGCCAAGACCGGACAGGCCGCTACACCTTC.

The CDR3 coding sequence is TGTGCCAGTAGTATAGGGGGTTATAGCAATCAGCCCCAGCATTTT. Its protein product is CASSIGGYSNQPQHF. The chain recombines TRBV19 with TRBJ1-5; no reliable D call. V lost 1 base to trimming and J lost 0 bases, with 7 bases between them. The CDR3 is 15 residues long. Germline lookup yields CDR1 LNHDA and CDR2 SQIVND (reference sequence).

This clone was observed a few times. The chain links TRBV28 to TRBJ2-7; either TRBD1 or TRBD2 may fit D (6 bases each). Germline V gives CDR1 MDHEN, CDR2 SYDVKM. The V end was cut by 4 bases, the J end by 2 bases, with 15 bases between. The CDR3 runs to 15 residues. Here the CDR3 DNA reads TGTGCCAGCAGTTCGGCCCAGGGGAGGCCCTACGAGCAGTACTTC. It specifies CASSSAQGRPYEQYF.

For this clone: The same CDR3 arises from other DNA sequences in this sample as well. This chain links TRBV28 with TRBJ2-7, with unresolved D. CDR1 is MDHEN and CDR2 is SYDVKM in the germline V gene. The CDR3 loop spans 13 amino acids. V lost 5 bases and J 2 bases, leaving 10 bases between the germline ends. CDR3 region: CASSPTGPYEQYF. The CDR3 region has the DNA TGTGCCAGCAGTCCAACTGGCCCCTACGAGCAGTACTTC.

The genes are TRBV2 and TRBJ1-5; D may be TRBD1 (5 bases). Germline V CDR1 and CDR2: SNHLY, FYNNEI. The CDR3 runs 16 residues. The V gene lost 6 bases and the J gene lost 0 bases, with 15 bases spanning the gap. DNA for the CDR3: TGTGCCAGCAGGAGGGACCCGGCGGCTAGCAATCAGCCCCAGCATTTT. Amino acid sequence: CASRRDPAASNQPQHF. Full variable domain (missing parts from reference TRBV2 and TRBJ1-5): EPEVTQTPSHQVTQMGQEVILRCVPISNHLYFYWYRQILGQKVEFLVSFYNNEISEKSEIFDDQFSVERPDGSNFTLKIRSTKLEDSAMYFCASRRDPAASNQPQHFGDGTRLSIL.

This clone was detected only a few times. The chain couples TRBV29-1 to TRBJ2-1; no clear D. The CDR3 contains 11 residues. CDR1 and CDR2 (germline): SQVTM, ANQGSEA. Trimming took off 7 bases at V and 9 bases at J, with 13 bases between the two ends. The CDR3 coding sequence is TGCAGCGCGGCCCCAACGGGTGAGCAGTTCTTC. Protein: CSAAPTGEQFF.

V usage is TRBV6-6 and J usage is TRBJ1-1, with a weak D call TRBD1 (5 bases). The CDR3 covers 14 residues. The ends were cut back, 2 bases at V and 8 bases at J, with 15 bases in the middle. The germline V gene has CDR1 MNHNY and CDR2 SVGAGI (reference sequence). CDR3 loop: CASSYHSTGFEAFF. The CDR3 DNA sequence: TGTGCCAGCAGTTACCACTCCACAGGATTCGAAGCTTTCTTT.